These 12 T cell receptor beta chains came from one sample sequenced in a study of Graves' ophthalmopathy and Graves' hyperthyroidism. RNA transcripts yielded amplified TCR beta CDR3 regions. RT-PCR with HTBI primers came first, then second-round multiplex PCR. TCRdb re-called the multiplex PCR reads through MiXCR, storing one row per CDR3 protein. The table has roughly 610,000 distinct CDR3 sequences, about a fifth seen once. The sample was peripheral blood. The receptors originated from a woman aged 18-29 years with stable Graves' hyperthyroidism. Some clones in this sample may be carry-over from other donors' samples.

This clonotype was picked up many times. The CDR3 spells CSARAPLASATQYF. For the CDR3, the DNA is TGCAGTGCTAGAGCCCCCCTAGCTTCGGCGACCCAGTACTTC. The chain joins TRBV20-1 to TRBJ2-5, with D perhaps matching TRBD2 (5 bases). This CDR3 is built from 14 residues. Per germline, CDR1 DFQATT and CDR2 SNEGSKA (reference sequence). V was shortened by 1 base and J by 7 bases, with 16 bases between the two germline ends.

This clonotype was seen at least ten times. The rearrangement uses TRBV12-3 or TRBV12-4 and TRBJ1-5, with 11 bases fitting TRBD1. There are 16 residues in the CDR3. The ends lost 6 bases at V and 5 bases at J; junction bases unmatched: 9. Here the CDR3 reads CASRPGQGAFHQPQHF. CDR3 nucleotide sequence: TGTGCCAGCAGACCCGGACAGGGGGCGTTTCATCAGCCCCAGCATTTT.

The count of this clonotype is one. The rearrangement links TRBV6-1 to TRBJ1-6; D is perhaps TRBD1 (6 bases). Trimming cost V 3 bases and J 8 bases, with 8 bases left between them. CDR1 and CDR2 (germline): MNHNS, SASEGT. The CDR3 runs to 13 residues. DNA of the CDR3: TGTGCCAGCAGTGATCACAGGGATTCACCCCTCCACTTT. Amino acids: CASSDHRDSPLHF.

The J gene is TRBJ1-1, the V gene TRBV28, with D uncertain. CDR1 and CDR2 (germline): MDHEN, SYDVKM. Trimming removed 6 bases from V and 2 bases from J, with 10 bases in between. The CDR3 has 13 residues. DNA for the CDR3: TGTGCCAGCAGCCTCCATCTTAACACTGAAGCTTTCTTT. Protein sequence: CASSLHLNTEAFF.

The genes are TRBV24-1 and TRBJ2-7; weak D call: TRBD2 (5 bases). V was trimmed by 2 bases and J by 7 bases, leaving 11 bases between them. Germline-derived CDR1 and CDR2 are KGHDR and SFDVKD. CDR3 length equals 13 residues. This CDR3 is CATSDSKWREQYF. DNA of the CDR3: TGTGCCACCAGTGATTCGAAGTGGAGGGAGCAGTACTTC.

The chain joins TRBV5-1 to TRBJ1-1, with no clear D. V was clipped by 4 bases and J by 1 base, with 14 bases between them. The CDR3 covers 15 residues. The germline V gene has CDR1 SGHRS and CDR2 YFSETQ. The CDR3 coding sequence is TGCGCCAGCAGCATAAAGACACCCTGGAACACTGAAGCTTTCTTT. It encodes CASSIKTPWNTEAFF.

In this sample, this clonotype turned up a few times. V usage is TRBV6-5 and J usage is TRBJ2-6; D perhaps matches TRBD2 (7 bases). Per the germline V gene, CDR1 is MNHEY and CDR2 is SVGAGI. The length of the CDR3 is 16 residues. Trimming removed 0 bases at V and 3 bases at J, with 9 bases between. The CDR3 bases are TGTGCCAGCAGTTACTCGGGGGGGCGTGGGGCCAACGTCCTGACTTTC. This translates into CASSYSGGRGANVLTF.

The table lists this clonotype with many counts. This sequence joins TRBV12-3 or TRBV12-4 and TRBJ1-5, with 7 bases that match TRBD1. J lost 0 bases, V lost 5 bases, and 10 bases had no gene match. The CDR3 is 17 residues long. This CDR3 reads CASSPSGTVHSNQPQHF. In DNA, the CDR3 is TGTGCCAGCAGTCCGTCCGGGACAGTTCATAGCAATCAGCCCCAGCATTTT.

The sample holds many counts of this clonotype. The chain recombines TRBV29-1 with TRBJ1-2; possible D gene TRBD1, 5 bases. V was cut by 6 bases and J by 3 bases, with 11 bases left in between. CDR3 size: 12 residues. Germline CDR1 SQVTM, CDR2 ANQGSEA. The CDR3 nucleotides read TGCAGCGTACCCCGGGGGGACTATGGCTACACCTTC. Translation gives CSVPRGDYGYTF. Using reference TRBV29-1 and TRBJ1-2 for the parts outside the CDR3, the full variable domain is SAVISQKPSRDICQRGTSLTIQCQVDSQVTMMFWYRQQPGQSLTLIATANQGSEATYESGFVIDKFPISRPNLTFSTLTVSNMSPEDSSIYLCSVPRGDYGYTFGSGTRLTVV.

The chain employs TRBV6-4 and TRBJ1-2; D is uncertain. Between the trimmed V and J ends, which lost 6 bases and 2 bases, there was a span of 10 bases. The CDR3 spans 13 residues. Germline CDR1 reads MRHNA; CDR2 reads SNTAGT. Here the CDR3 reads CASSVNINYGYTF. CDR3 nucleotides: TGTGCCAGCAGCGTTAATATCAACTATGGCTACACCTTC.

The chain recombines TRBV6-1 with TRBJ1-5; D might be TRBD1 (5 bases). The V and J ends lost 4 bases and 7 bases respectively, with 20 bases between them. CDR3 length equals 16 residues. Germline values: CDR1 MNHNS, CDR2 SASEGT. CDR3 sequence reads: CASSARGTFQSQPQHF. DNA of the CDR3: TGTGCCAGCAGTGCGCGCGGGACGTTCCAGAGCCAGCCCCAGCATTTT.

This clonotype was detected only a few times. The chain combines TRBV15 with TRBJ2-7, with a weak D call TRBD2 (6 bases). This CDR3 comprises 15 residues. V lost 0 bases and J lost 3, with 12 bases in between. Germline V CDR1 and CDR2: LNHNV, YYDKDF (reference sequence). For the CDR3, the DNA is TGTGCCACCAGCAGAGACTTCGGGGGAATCTACGAGCAGTACTTC. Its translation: CATSRDFGGIYEQYF.